Below, 5 T cell receptor beta chains from the same sample are listed, as sequenced in a study of technical replicates of blood from a few donors. Libraries were prepared by immunoSEQ multiplex PCR; TCRdb keeps only in-frame clonotypes and omits some of them. The profile shows around 80,000 clones, around 94% of them singletons. Sequenced input: T cells isolated from PBMCs. These receptors were collected from a human donor in good health.

This chain joins TRBV4-2 and TRBJ2-2, with D possibly matching TRBD2 (6 bases). V lost 1 base and J 4 bases, leaving 13 bases between the germline ends. The CDR3 sequence is 16 residues long. The germline V gene has CDR1 LGHNA and CDR2 YNFKEQ. CDR3 protein: CASSQVAGRGTGELFF. CDR3 DNA sequence: TGTGCCAGCAGCCAAGTGGCGGGAAGGGGCACCGGGGAGCTGTTTTTT.

The chain couples TRBV18 to TRBJ1-1, with D perhaps matching TRBD1 (5 bases). The V end lost 3 bases, the J end lost 2 bases, and 10 bases lay between the germline ends. The germline CDR1 and CDR2 sequences are KGHSH and LQKENI. The CDR3 extends over 14 amino acids. The CDR3, as DNA: TGTGCCAGCTCACCTTCCGGGGGAAACACTGAAGCTTTCTTT. It yields the protein CASSPSGGNTEAFF.

The sample holds one count of this clone. The CDR3 nucleotides read TGTGCCAGCACTTATTTAGGGGCCGGCAATGAGCAGTTCTTC. Its protein product is CASTYLGAGNEQFF. This chain connects TRBV27 to TRBJ2-1; D is perhaps TRBD1 (5 bases). The CDR3 spans 14 residues. Germline V gene lookup returns CDR1 MNHEY and CDR2 SMNVEV (reference sequence). Trimming shortened V by 7 bases and J by 6 bases, and 16 bases separated the two germline ends.

This clone occurred once. The chain combines TRBV29-1 with TRBJ1-3, with D uncertain. Trimming removed 3 bases from V and 0 bases from J, with 3 bases in between. The length of the CDR3 is 12 residues. Germline assignment: CDR1 SQVTM and CDR2 ANQGSEA. CDR3 sequence reads: CSVDSSGNTIYF. The CDR3 region has the DNA TGCAGCGTTGACAGCTCTGGAAACACCATATATTTT.

As to this clone: The same CDR3 can be traced to other DNA sequences in this sample. The chain is built from TRBV7-9 and TRBJ2-7; D remains ambiguous. Germline CDR1 reads SEHNR; CDR2 reads FQNEAQ (reference sequence). There are 11 residues in the CDR3. Between the trimmed V and J ends, which lost 5 bases and 1 base, there was a span of 3 bases. The CDR3 DNA is TGTGCCAGCAGCCCTTCCTACGAGCAGTACTTC. Its protein is CASSPSYEQYF.